A selection of T cell receptor beta chains follows, all from one sample in a study of molecular identifiers for immune sequencing clone quantification. TCRdb passed the PCR reads through MiXCR, listing each CDR3 protein once. Here the sample spans around 40,000 distinct CDR3 sequences, 15% to 20% being singletons. Sequencing was performed on naive CD8+ T cells from blood, with Jurkat cell RNA spiked in. All receptors come from a human donor in good health. Some libraries in this study had Jurkat cell RNA spiked in. Both conserved end residues are part of each CDR3. The D gene is left open where the match is weak. Not every row has a clone size; where given, it reads once, few, many or a size class.

14,TRBV5-6,TRBJ2-7,many,NA,CASSFRQTEYEQYF,TGTGCCAGCAGCTTTAGGCAGACTGAGTACGAGCAGTACTTC
16,TRBV20-1,TRBJ2-7,many,TRBD2,CSARAPVLAGPYEQYF,TGCAGTGCTAGAGCCCCGGTCCTAGCGGGACCCTACGAGCAGTACTTC
13,TRBV6-6,TRBJ2-7,many,TRBD1,CASSRDRVGEQYF,TGTGCCAGCAGTCGTGACAGGGTAGGAGAGCAGTACTTC
13,TRBV27,TRBJ2-7,NA,TRBD1,CASSLLGQDEQYF,TGTGCCAGCAGTTTATTAGGACAGGACGAGCAGTACTTC
14,TRBV5-6,TRBJ2-7,many,NA,CASSLARQVYEQYF,TGTGCCAGCAGCTTGGCTCGGCAGGTCTACGAGCAGTACTTC
15,TRBV27,TRBJ2-3,many,NA,CASRELLGSTDTQYF,TGTGCCAGCAGAGAGCTGTTGGGCAGCACAGATACGCAGTATTTT
15,TRBV6-1,TRBJ1-2,once,TRBD1,CASKGTGGEVHGYTF,TGTGCCAGCAAAGGGACAGGGGGCGAGGTCCACGGCTACACCTTC
12,TRBV29-1,TRBJ2-7,many,NA,CSATGAGYEQYF,TGCAGCGCCACAGGAGCAGGCTACGAGCAGTACTTC
15,TRBV6-2/TRBV6-3,TRBJ1-5,few,NA,CASSFGLPHNQPQHF,TGTGCCAGCAGCTTCGGCCTCCCACACAATCAGCCCCAGCATTTT
12,TRBV30,TRBJ2-1,many,TRBD1,CAWGQVYNEQFF,TGTGCCTGGGGACAGGTCTACAATGAGCAGTTCTTC
14,TRBV7-9,TRBJ1-2,few,TRBD1,CASSWDRETDGYTF,TGTGCCAGCAGCTGGGACAGGGAAACGGATGGCTACACCTTC
13,TRBV6-5,TRBJ2-5,NA,NA,CAAAPEQEKTQYF,TGTGCAGCAGCCCCGGAACAAGAGAAGACCCAGTACTTC
14,TRBV15,TRBJ1-5,many,NA,CATSGGPGGQPQHF,TGTGCCACCAGTGGGGGCCCGGGGGGTCAGCCCCAGCATTTT
14,TRBV19,TRBJ2-1,NA,NA,CASSISDLYNGQFF,TGTGCCAGTAGTATCTCGGACCTCTACAATGGGCAGTTCTTC
17,TRBV19,TRBJ2-3,few,NA,CASTNLGGEGPTDTQYF,TGTGCCAGTACCAACCTAGGGGGGGAGGGCCCTACAGATACGCAGTATTTT
12,TRBV19,TRBJ2-5,few,NA,CASSREQETQYF,TGTGCCAGTAGTAGGGAACAAGAGACCCAGTACTTC
14,TRBV13,TRBJ1-4,many,TRBD1,CASSGRDREEKLFF,TGTGCCAGCAGCGGCCGGGACAGGGAGGAAAAACTGTTTTTT
16,TRBV4-1,TRBJ1-4,NA,NA,CASSQSVIGTNEKLFF,TGCGCCAGCAGCCAAAGTGTCATAGGAACTAATGAAAAACTGTTTTTT
13,TRBV27,TRBJ2-3,many,NA,CASRNRGADTQYF,TGTGCCAGCCGAAATAGGGGAGCAGATACGCAGTATTTT
18,TRBV2,TRBJ2-5,NA,TRBD2,CASSGGGLAGWGQETQYF,TGTGCCAGCAGTGGAGGGGGCCTAGCGGGATGGGGCCAAGAGACCCAGTACTTC
13,TRBV7-8,TRBJ2-1,NA,TRBD2,CASLLGTSNEQFF,TGTGCCAGCTTGCTCGGGACTAGCAATGAGCAGTTCTTC
11,TRBV27,TRBJ2-5,many,NA,CASSREETQYF,TGTGCCAGCAGCCGCGAAGAGACCCAGTACTTC
13,TRBV11-3,TRBJ1-1,many,TRBD1,CASRAPGQGATFF,TGTGCCAGCAGGGCTCCGGGACAGGGGGCAACTTTCTTT
13,TRBV6-5,TRBJ2-7,many,NA,CASSPGDINEQYF,TGTGCCAGCAGTCCCGGCGATATTAACGAGCAGTACTTC
20,TRBV12-3/TRBV12-4,TRBJ2-3,NA,TRBD2,CASSRRLGGRLAGDSDTQYF,TGTGCCAGCAGCCGACGCCTGGGGGGTAGACTAGCGGGGGATTCAGATACGCAGTATTTT
15,TRBV9,TRBJ1-1,many,NA,CASSGRGGPDTEAFF,TGTGCCAGCAGCGGTAGGGGGGGGCCTGACACTGAAGCTTTCTTT
15,TRBV7-9,TRBJ1-1,few,NA,CASSAPGHPNTEAFF,TGTGCCAGCAGCGCCCCGGGACATCCAAACACTGAAGCTTTCTTT
13,TRBV6-2/TRBV6-3,TRBJ2-3,few,NA,CATIEAGTDTQYF,TGTGCCACGATTGAGGCGGGCACAGATACGCAGTATTTT
15,TRBV2,TRBJ2-3,many,TRBD2,CASSSRAGEADTQYF,TGTGCCAGCAGTTCCCGTGCGGGAGAGGCAGATACGCAGTATTTT
16,TRBV9,TRBJ2-1,many,TRBD2,CASSASGGVTHNEQFF,TGTGCCAGCAGCGCTAGCGGAGGTGTGACACACAATGAGCAGTTCTTC
16,TRBV19,TRBJ2-5,many,NA,CASSIAGGVYGETQYF,TGTGCCAGTAGTATAGCCGGGGGAGTCTACGGAGAGACCCAGTACTTC
13,TRBV7-9,TRBJ2-3,many,NA,CASGGQITDTQYF,TGTGCCAGCGGCGGACAGATAACAGATACGCAGTATTTT
16,TRBV7-2,TRBJ2-1,medium-sized,TRBD2,CASSSPPGGGEYEQFF,TGTGCCAGCAGCTCCCCTCCGGGCGGGGGGGAGTATGAGCAGTTCTTC
15,TRBV9,TRBJ1-5,many,TRBD1,CASSQQGASGQPQHF,TGTGCCAGCAGCCAACAGGGGGCGTCGGGTCAGCCCCAGCATTTT
15,TRBV27,TRBJ2-1,many,TRBD2,CASSLQLAGRAVQFF,TGTGCCAGCAGTTTACAACTAGCGGGAAGGGCCGTGCAGTTCTTC
12,TRBV20-1,TRBJ1-1,many,NA,CSANPGSTEAFF,TGCAGTGCTAATCCAGGGTCCACTGAAGCTTTCTTT
14,TRBV7-9,TRBJ2-1,medium-sized,NA,CASSPARARIEQFF,TGTGCCAGCAGCCCCGCCCGGGCCCGTATAGAGCAGTTCTTC
18,TRBV20-1,TRBJ2-1,many,TRBD2,CSARPKLEAGGALDEQFF,TGCAGTGCTAGACCGAAGCTTGAAGCGGGAGGGGCCCTTGATGAGCAGTTCTTC
14,TRBV28,TRBJ2-7,many,NA,CASSFRDWPYEQYF,TGTGCCAGCAGTTTTCGGGATTGGCCCTACGAGCAGTACTTC
14,TRBV4-1,TRBJ1-1,medium-sized,NA,CASSQAVWNTEAFF,TGCGCCAGCAGCCAAGCCGTCTGGAACACTGAAGCTTTCTTT
16,TRBV20-1,TRBJ2-3,NA,TRBD2,CSATPGGGRATDTQYF,TGCAGTGCAACCCCGGGGGGGGGGAGGGCCACAGATACGCAGTATTTT
15,TRBV9,TRBJ2-2,few,NA,CASSVEGTNTGELFF,TGTGCCAGCAGCGTAGAGGGGACTAACACCGGGGAGCTGTTTTTT
16,TRBV7-4,TRBJ2-5,once,NA,CARSLIFFSGKETQYF,TGTGCCCGCAGCTTAATATTTTTTAGCGGAAAAGAGACCCAGTACTTC
16,TRBV7-6,TRBJ2-3,many,TRBD2,CASSPPSGVGTDTQYF,TGTGCCAGCAGCCCCCCTAGCGGGGTGGGCACAGATACGCAGTATTTT
17,TRBV7-8,TRBJ2-5,many,NA,CASSLGGTIAVGETQYF,TGTGCCAGCAGCTTAGGTGGGACCATCGCGGTTGGTGAGACCCAGTACTTC
16,TRBV7-9,TRBJ2-7,few,NA,CASSLDGSGESYEQYF,TGTGCCAGCAGCTTAGACGGGTCAGGTGAGTCCTACGAGCAGTACTTC
14,TRBV5-6,TRBJ2-7,many,NA,CASSLGTSTYEQYF,TGTGCCAGCAGCTTGGGAACATCGACCTACGAGCAGTACTTC
16,TRBV28,TRBJ1-1,many,NA,CASSWDPRQAGTEAFF,TGTGCCAGCAGTTGGGACCCTCGCCAGGCGGGGACTGAAGCTTTCTTT
9,TRBV20-1,TRBJ2-3,many,NA,CSATLGLHF,TGCAGTGCTACACTGGGACTGCATTTT
14,TRBV14,TRBJ2-7,many,NA,CASSQVHRPYEQYF,TGTGCCAGCAGCCAAGTTCACAGGCCCTACGAGCAGTACTTC
15,TRBV7-2,TRBJ2-3,many,TRBD2,CASSGSGASTDTQYF,TGTGCCAGCAGCGGTAGCGGGGCTAGCACAGATACGCAGTATTTT
15,TRBV19,TRBJ2-1,few,NA,CASSMTGGSYNERFF,TGTGCCAGTAGTATGACTGGCGGGTCCTACAACGAGCGGTTCTTC
15,TRBV4-3,TRBJ2-1,many,NA,CASSQDSSSYNEQFF,TGCGCCAGCAGCCAGGACTCTAGCTCCTACAATGAGCAGTTCTTC
16,TRBV5-1,TRBJ2-7,many,TRBD1,CASSLGDGRGYYEQYF,TGCGCCAGCAGCTTAGGCGACGGCAGGGGGTACTACGAGCAGTACTTC
11,TRBV20-1,TRBJ2-1,many,NA,CSATLYGEQFF,TGCAGTGCTACCCTTTACGGTGAGCAGTTCTTC
13,TRBV27,TRBJ2-7,NA,NA,CASSGSAGLEQYF,TGTGCCAGCAGTGGCTCGGCAGGATTAGAGCAGTACTTC
15,TRBV20-1,TRBJ1-4,medium-sized,TRBD1,CSASGGQGRNEKLFF,TGCAGTGCTAGTGGGGGACAGGGGCGCAATGAAAAACTGTTTTTT
14,TRBV28,TRBJ2-3,medium-sized,NA,CASSLTGATDTQYF,TGTGCCAGCAGTTTAACGGGAGCCACAGATACGCAGTATTTT
16,TRBV20-1,TRBJ2-3,few,TRBD1,CSAERTGGAGLDTQYF,TGCAGTGCTGAACGCACAGGGGGCGCGGGGTTGGATACGCAGTATTTT